The 14 T cell receptor beta chains below come from one sample, sequenced in a study of blood T cell repertoires in COVID-19. Assay: immunoSEQ multiplex PCR; the TCRdb copy retains only in-frame clones and omits some. The sample shows around 340,000 clones, 86% of them seen only once. Sequencing was done on a sample of PBMCs or T cells enriched from blood (not recorded which). All receptors derive from a woman between 40 and 55 years old with acute COVID-19.

Of note for this clone: One end of the junction varies from germline; a read error may be responsible. V and J are TRBV10-3 and TRBJ2-1; D may be TRBD1 (6 bases). The CDR3 spans 13 residues. Looked up from germline, CDR1 is ENHRY and CDR2 is SYGVKD. CDR3 sequence (DNA): TGTGCCATCAGTGAGTCACCAGGGGCGGACGCACTCTTC. Translating gives CAISESPGADALF.

The table lists this clone with a few counts. The genes are TRBV5-4 and TRBJ1-1, with D possibly TRBD1 on 6 matching bases. Trimming pared 2 bases from V and 5 bases from J, leaving 10 bases between. This CDR3 has 13 residues. CDR1 and CDR2 (germline): SGHNT, YYREEE (reference sequence). CDR3 nucleotides: TGTGCCAGCAGCTTCACAGGGATGACTGAAGCTTTCTTT. Its translation: CASSFTGMTEAFF.

This clone was recorded once. V usage is TRBV6-4 and J usage is TRBJ2-3; 7 bases are a match to TRBD1. This CDR3 contains 13 residues. The germline CDR1 and CDR2 sequences are MRHNA and SNTAGT. The V gene end was trimmed by 8 bases and the J gene end by 2 bases; junction bases not matched to a gene: 4. The CDR3 bases are TGTGCCAGCCGGGACAGCTCCACAGATACGCAGTATTTT. This sequence encodes CASRDSSTDTQYF.

This clone was counted a few times. The gene calls are TRBV5-4 and TRBJ2-7, with 8 bases identical to TRBD1. The V gene end was trimmed by 5 bases and the J gene end by 7 bases; junction bases not matched to a gene: 11. Germline assignment: CDR1 SGHNT and CDR2 YYREEE (reference sequence). The CDR3 sequence is 14 residues long. In nucleotides, the CDR3 is TGTGCCAGCAGTTCCGACAGGGGTCCCTTTGAGCAGTACTTC. Residues: CASSSDRGPFEQYF.

This chain connects TRBV5-4 to TRBJ2-2, with 13 bases matching TRBD2. Germline values: CDR1 SGHNT, CDR2 YYREEE (reference sequence). The CDR3 consists of 20 residues. V gave up 6 bases and J gave up 6 bases; unmatched junction bases: 20. CDR3 residues: CASTVLRGPGLAGLAGELFF. CDR3 coding DNA: TGTGCCAGCACCGTCTTGCGGGGGCCGGGACTAGCGGGATTGGCCGGGGAGCTGTTTTTT.

This chain joins TRBV5-5 and TRBJ1-6, with 9 bases lining up with TRBD1. V lost 4 bases, J lost 8 bases, and 7 bases stayed unmatched. Per the germline V gene, CDR1 is SGHKS and CDR2 is YYEKEE (reference sequence). This CDR3 comprises 15 residues. The CDR3 here is CASSLQTGGDSPLHF. As DNA, the CDR3 is TGTGCCAGCAGCCTACAGACAGGGGGGGATTCACCCCTCCACTTT.

This clone showed up just once. The V and J genes are TRBV6-2 or TRBV6-3 and TRBJ2-5; TRBD2 matches at 10 bases. CDR1 and CDR2 from the germline V gene are MNHEY and SVGEGT. The CDR3 totals 16 residues. The V and J ends lost 2 bases and 5 bases, in that order; junction bases with no gene match: 8. CDR3: CASSYPSSGRVETQYF. CDR3 coding DNA: TGTGCCAGCAGTTACCCCTCCAGCGGGAGGGTGGAGACCCAGTACTTC.

This clone appeared once. V and J are TRBV5-1 and TRBJ2-5; 9 bases align to TRBD1. The CDR3 length is 16 residues. Germline CDR1 SGHRS, CDR2 YFSETQ. J lost 4 bases, V lost 3 bases, and 10 bases had no gene match. The CDR3 nucleotides read TGCGCCAGCAGCTCAGGACGTGGACAGGGGCGAGAGACCCAGTACTTC. It codes for CASSSGRGQGRETQYF.

The chain is built from TRBV19 and TRBJ2-1; possible D gene TRBD2, 5 bases. The V end was cut by 3 bases, the J end by 3 bases, with 6 bases between. CDR1 is LNHDA and CDR2 is SQIVND in the germline V gene (reference sequence). This CDR3 is 13 amino acids long. The CDR3 DNA is TGTGCCAGTAGTATCGACTACTACAATGAGCAGTTCTTC. Translated, it gives CASSIDYYNEQFF.

The gene calls are TRBV2 and TRBJ1-6, with 9 bases aligning to TRBD1. The CDR3 loop spans 14 amino acids. J lost 7 bases, V lost 9 bases, and 7 bases had no gene match. The germline CDR1 and CDR2 sequences are SNHLY and FYNNEI. CDR3 region: CARHPGQGNSPLHF. CDR3 in DNA: TGTGCCAGACACCCGGGACAGGGAAATTCACCCCTCCACTTT.

The V call is TRBV19, the J call TRBJ1-1, with TRBD1 as a possible D gene (6 bases). Germline CDR1 reads LNHDA; CDR2 reads SQIVND (reference sequence). Trimming removed 6 bases from V and 0 bases from J, with 14 bases in between. The CDR3 extends over 15 amino acids. DNA of the CDR3: TGTGCCAGTAGCAGAGGACAGATAATGAACACTGAAGCTTTCTTT. This translates into CASSRGQIMNTEAFF.

The chain employs TRBV2 and TRBJ2-7; possible D gene TRBD2, 5 bases. The CDR3 consists of 15 residues. Trimming took off 2 bases at V and 0 bases at J, with 11 bases between the two ends. Per germline, CDR1 SNHLY and CDR2 FYNNEI. CDR3 region: CASSEWETSSYEQYF. Here the CDR3 DNA reads TGTGCCAGCAGTGAATGGGAGACCAGCTCCTACGAGCAGTACTTC.

CDR3 region: CASTPTGGRSPLHF. CDR3 DNA sequence: TGTGCCAGCACCCCAACAGGGGGCCGTTCACCCCTCCACTTT. V gene TRBV6-2 or TRBV6-3 combines with J gene TRBJ1-6; 9 bases fit TRBD1. Trimming cost V 7 bases and J 9 bases; bases outside gene matches: 7. CDR1 is MNHEY, CDR2 SVGEGT, per germline. The CDR3 totals 14 residues.

The rearrangement joins TRBV6-2 or TRBV6-3 to TRBJ1-2; 7 positions match TRBD1. V dropped 4 bases and J dropped 4; count of bases not matched to a gene: 12. This CDR3 contains 16 residues. Germline V gene sequence: CDR1 MNHEY, CDR2 SVGEGT. The CDR3 DNA follows: TGTGCCAGCAGTTTACGACAGGGCCACTCCCTCTATGGCTACACCTTC. Translating it yields CASSLRQGHSLYGYTF.